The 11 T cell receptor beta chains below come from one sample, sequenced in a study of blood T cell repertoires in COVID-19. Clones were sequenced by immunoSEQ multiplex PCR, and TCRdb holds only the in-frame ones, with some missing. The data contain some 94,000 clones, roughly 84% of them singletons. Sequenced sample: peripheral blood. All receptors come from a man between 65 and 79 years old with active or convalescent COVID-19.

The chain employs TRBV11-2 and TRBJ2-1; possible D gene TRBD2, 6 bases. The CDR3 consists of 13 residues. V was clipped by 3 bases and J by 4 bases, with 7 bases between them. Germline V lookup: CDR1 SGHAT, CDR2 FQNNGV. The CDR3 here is CASSFRGYNEQFF. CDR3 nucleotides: TGTGCCAGCAGCTTCCGGGGGTACAATGAGCAGTTCTTC.

The DNA for the CDR3 is TGTGCCAGTAGTATTACTAGCGGGAGCCAAGAGACCCAGTACTTC. Translated: CASSITSGSQETQYF. This chain links TRBV19 with TRBJ2-5; 11 bases are a match to TRBD2. Germline-derived CDR1 and CDR2 are LNHDA and SQIVND (reference sequence). The CDR3 sequence is 15 residues long. V trimming: 3 bases; J trimming: 1 base; junction bases outside the gene matches: 1.

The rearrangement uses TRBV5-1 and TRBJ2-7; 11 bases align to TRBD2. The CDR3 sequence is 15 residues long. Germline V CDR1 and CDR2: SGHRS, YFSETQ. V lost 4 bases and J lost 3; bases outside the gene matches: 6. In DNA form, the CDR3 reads TGCGCCAGCAGCGCAGCCGGGACTAGCGGCTACGAGCAGTACTTC. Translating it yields CASSAAGTSGYEQYF.

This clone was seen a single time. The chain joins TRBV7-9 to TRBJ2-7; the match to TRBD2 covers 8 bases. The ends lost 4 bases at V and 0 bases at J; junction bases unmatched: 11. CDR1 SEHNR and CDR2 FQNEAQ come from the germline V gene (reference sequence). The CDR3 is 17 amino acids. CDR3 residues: CASSSTDSGGRSYEQYF. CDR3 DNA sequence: TGTGCCAGCAGCTCGACTGACTCGGGGGGGCGCTCCTACGAGCAGTACTTC.

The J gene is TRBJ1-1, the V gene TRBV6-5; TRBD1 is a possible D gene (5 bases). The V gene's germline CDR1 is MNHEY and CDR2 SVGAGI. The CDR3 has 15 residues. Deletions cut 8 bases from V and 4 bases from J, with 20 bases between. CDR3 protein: CASLPRGAGGTEAFF. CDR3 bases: TGTGCCAGCCTGCCTAGGGGCGCGGGGGGCACTGAAGCTTTCTTT.

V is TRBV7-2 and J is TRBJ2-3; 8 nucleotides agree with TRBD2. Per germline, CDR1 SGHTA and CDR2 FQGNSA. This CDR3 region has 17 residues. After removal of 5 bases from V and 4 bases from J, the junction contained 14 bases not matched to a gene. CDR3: CASSNARGGFIADTQYF. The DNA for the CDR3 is TGTGCCAGCAGCAATGCCCGCGGGGGGTTTATCGCAGATACGCAGTATTTT.

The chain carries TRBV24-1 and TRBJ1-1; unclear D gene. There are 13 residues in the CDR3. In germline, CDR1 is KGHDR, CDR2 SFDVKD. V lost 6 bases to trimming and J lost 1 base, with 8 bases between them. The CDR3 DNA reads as TGTGCCACCAGTTCCACACCGAACACTGAAGCTTTCTTT. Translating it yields CATSSTPNTEAFF.

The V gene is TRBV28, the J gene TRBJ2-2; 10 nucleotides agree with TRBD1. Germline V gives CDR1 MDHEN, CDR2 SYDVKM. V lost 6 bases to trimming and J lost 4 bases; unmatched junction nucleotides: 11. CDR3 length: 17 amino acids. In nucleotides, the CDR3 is TGTGCCAGCAGCTTTCGACAGGGGGCGATGAGCACCGGGGAGCTGTTTTTT. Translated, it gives CASSFRQGAMSTGELFF.

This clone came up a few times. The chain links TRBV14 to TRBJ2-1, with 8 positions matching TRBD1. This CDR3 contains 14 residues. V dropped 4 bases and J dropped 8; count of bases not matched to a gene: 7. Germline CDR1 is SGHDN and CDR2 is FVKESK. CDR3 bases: TGTGCCAGCAGCCCCCGACAGGGGTTCGATGAGCAGTTCTTC. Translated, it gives CASSPRQGFDEQFF.

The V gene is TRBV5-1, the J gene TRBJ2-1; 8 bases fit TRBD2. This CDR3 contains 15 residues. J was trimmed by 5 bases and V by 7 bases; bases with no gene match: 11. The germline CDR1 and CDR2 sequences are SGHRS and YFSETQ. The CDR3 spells CASGKTGGANNEQFF. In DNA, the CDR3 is TGCGCCAGCGGGAAAACGGGAGGGGCCAACAATGAGCAGTTCTTC.

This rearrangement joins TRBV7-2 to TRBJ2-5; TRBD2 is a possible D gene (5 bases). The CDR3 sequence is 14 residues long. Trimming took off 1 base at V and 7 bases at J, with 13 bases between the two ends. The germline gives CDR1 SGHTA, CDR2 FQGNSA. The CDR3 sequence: CASSLVAGSWTQYF. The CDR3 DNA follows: TGTGCCAGCAGCTTAGTGGCGGGTTCTTGGACCCAGTACTTC.